This T cell receptor (beta chain) was profiled in a study of shared clonotypes between healthy human individuals. Regarding this clone: Its antigen is unidentified.

Notes on the study in general: The authors expected sequencing depth to affect clonotype sharing among donors. Clonotypes shared by all four donors outscored non-shared clonotypes in generation probability. The study generally estimated greater richness for naive than memory subsets.

Clones were sequenced by immunoSEQ multiplex PCR, and TCRdb holds only the in-frame ones, with some missing. The sample includes about 2.2 million clones, about 93% seen only once; the top ten take 1.5% to 2%. With 1 base removed from V and 1 base from J, the gap between germline ends came to 10 bases. CDR1 and CDR2 from the germline V gene are MDHEN and SYDVKM. This CDR3 contains 15 residues. Naive CD8 isolation took CD45RO-negative cells positively selected for CCR7 and excluded terminally differentiated effector memory CD45RA+ cells. The receptor was derived from a man aged 18 to 35 in good health. Some clones in this sample may be carry-over from other donors' samples. The sequenced sample was naive CD8+ T cells from PBMCs. The V and J genes are TRBV28 and TRBJ1-1, with D unclear. In DNA, the CDR3 is TGTGCCAGCAGTTTATACTGGGCGCAGAACACTGAAGCTTTCTTT. Translating it yields CASSLYWAQNTEAFF.